This is a list of T cell receptor beta chains from one sample in a study of a mutant IDH1 vaccine in newly diagnosed glioma. Method: immunoSEQ multiplex PCR; TCRdb's copy keeps in-frame clones and lacks some. This repertoire shows about 68,000 clones, roughly 84% found once; its top ten account for about 12%. The antigens of these receptors remain unknown. The input for sequencing was PBMCs, taken from a glioma patient whose treatment included an IDH1 peptide vaccine. These receptors were taken from a man aged 18 to 29 with glioma. CDR3s include the opening cysteine and the closing phenylalanine or tryptophan. D genes are given only for firm matches. Expanded clones get a size class; other rows say once, few or many, or leave the size out.

TRBD1 | NA | TRBJ1-5 | TRBV30 | CAWSHTAGTGGMYQPQHF | TGTGCCTGGAGTCACACTGCCGGGACAGGGGGTATGTATCAGCCCCAGCATTTT
TRBD1 | NA | TRBJ1-2 | TRBV18 | CASSPPNRGSNYGYTF | TGTGCCAGCTCACCACCAAACAGGGGGTCTAACTATGGCTACACCTTC
NA | NA | TRBJ2-6 | TRBV5-8 | CASSYTFSGANVLTF | TGTGCCAGCAGCTATACGTTTTCTGGGGCCAACGTCCTGACTTTC
TRBD2 | NA | TRBJ2-3 | TRBV6-1 | CASSASSGLAGVRVTQYF | TGTGCCAGCAGTGCCTCGTCCGGACTAGCGGGAGTGAGGGTTACGCAGTATTTT
TRBD2 | many | TRBJ2-1 | TRBV27 | CASSLGTSGSNEQFF | TGTGCCAGCAGTTTGGGGACTAGCGGGAGCAATGAGCAGTTCTTC
NA | NA | TRBJ2-1 | TRBV29-1 | CSVYLAGSYNEQFF | TGCAGCGTTTATCTAGCTGGGTCCTACAATGAGCAGTTCTTC
TRBD2 | NA | TRBJ2-3 | TRBV6-6 | CASRKPSGATDTQYF | TGTGCCAGCAGGAAACCTAGCGGAGCCACAGATACGCAGTATTTT
TRBD1 | NA | TRBJ2-2 | TRBV12-5 | CASGVSPGQGISTGELFF | TGTGCTAGTGGTGTGTCCCCGGGACAGGGTATAAGCACCGGGGAGCTGTTTTTT
TRBD1 | NA | TRBJ2-2 | TRBV19 | CASSIGSLGQLGPTGELFF | TGTGCCAGTAGTATAGGTAGCCTGGGACAGTTGGGGCCGACCGGGGAGCTGTTTTTT
TRBD1 | NA | TRBJ1-2 | TRBV19 | CASSMDRQGFNYGYTF | TGTGCCAGTAGTATGGACAGACAGGGCTTCAACTATGGCTACACCTTC
TRBD2 | NA | TRBJ2-2 | TRBV4-3 | CASSHAREGGANTGELFF | TGCGCCAGCAGCCATGCCAGGGAGGGCGGCGCGAACACCGGGGAGCTGTTTTTT
NA | once | TRBJ1-1 | TRBV4-1 | CASSQTDNTEAFF | TGCGCCAGCAGCCAAACCGATAACACTGAAGCTTTCTTT
NA | few | TRBJ2-7 | TRBV5-6 | CASSFVDTSYEQYF | TGTGCCAGCAGCTTCGTTGACACTAGCTACGAGCAGTACTTC
TRBD1 | once | TRBJ1-2 | TRBV4-2 | CASSQDQGGRNYGYTF | TGTGCCAGCAGCCAAGATCAGGGGGGGAGAAACTATGGCTACACCTTC
NA | NA | TRBJ2-7 | TRBV5-4 | CASSLGVVTGHYEQYF | TGTGCCAGCAGCTTGGGTGTGGTTACGGGCCACTACGAGCAGTACTTC
NA | NA | TRBJ1-4 | TRBV25-1 | CASSESHEIGVKLFF | TGTGCCAGCAGTGAATCCCACGAAATCGGGGTAAAACTGTTTTTT
NA | NA | TRBJ2-5 | TRBV10-3 | CAISGGRGRETQYF | TGTGCCATCAGTGGTGGGCGGGGACGAGAGACCCAGTACTTC
NA | NA | TRBJ1-6 | TRBV14 | CASSHPGRKALHF | TGTGCCAGCAGCCACCCAGGGAGAAAGGCCCTCCACTTT
NA | NA | TRBJ2-2 | TRBV28 | CASSLFGRMTGELFF | TGTGCCAGCAGTTTATTCGGAAGGATGACCGGGGAGCTGTTTTTT
NA | NA | TRBJ2-2 | TRBV9 | CASSVRQEGGELFF | TGTGCCAGCAGCGTTCGCCAGGAAGGCGGGGAGCTGTTTTTT
TRBD1 | NA | TRBJ1-3 | TRBV2 | CASKQDRLGRNTIYF | TGTGCCAGCAAACAGGACAGGCTAGGCCGAAACACCATATATTTT
NA | NA | TRBJ1-1 | TRBV29-1 | CSVETGGGAFF | TGCAGCGTCGAGACCGGAGGGGGAGCTTTCTTT
TRBD1 | NA | TRBJ2-3 | TRBV6-6 | CASRPTGTGVSDTQYF | TGTGCCAGCAGGCCGACCGGGACAGGGGTTTCTGATACGCAGTATTTT